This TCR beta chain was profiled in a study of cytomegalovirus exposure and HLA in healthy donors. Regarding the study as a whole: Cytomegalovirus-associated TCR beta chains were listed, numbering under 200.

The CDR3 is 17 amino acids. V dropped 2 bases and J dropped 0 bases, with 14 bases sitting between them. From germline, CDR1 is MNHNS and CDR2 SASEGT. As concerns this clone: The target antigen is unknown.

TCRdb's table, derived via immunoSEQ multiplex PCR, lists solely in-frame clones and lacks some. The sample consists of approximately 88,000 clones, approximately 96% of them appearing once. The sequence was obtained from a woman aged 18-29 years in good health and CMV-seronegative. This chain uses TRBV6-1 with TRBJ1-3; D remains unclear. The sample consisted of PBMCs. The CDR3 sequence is CASSELPAPYSGNTIYF. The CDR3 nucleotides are TGTGCCAGCAGTGAACTTCCTGCCCCCTACTCTGGAAACACCATATATTTT.